A selection of T cell receptor beta chains follows, all from one sample in a study of T-cell memory formation after mild COVID-19. TCRdb processed the 5' RACE reads anew with MiXCR; each CDR3 protein has one entry. Among about 130,000 distinct CDR3 sequences listed, 15% to 20% were seen once. The source material was PBMCs or a T cell subset sorted from them (not recorded which). The receptors originated from an adult woman who had mild COVID-19 (a few samples of this study predate the infection). Cell type and time point are not known. The CDR3 runs from the conserved cysteine through the conserved F or W. D genes are given only for firm matches. Rows may omit the clone size; those that give it use once, few, many or a size class.

D	V	J	length	size	DNA	CDR3
TRBD1	TRBV29-1	TRBJ2-2	18	-	TGCAGCGCCTCAGGACAGGGAAAGGGGTACGGGGTCACCGGGGAGCTGTTTTTT	CSASGQGKGYGVTGELFF
TRBD2	TRBV25-1	TRBJ2-3	17	few	TGTGCCAGCAGCCCAGCCTGGGGGGAGGGCCGGCCAGATACGCAGTATTTT	CASSPAWGEGRPDTQYF
-	TRBV5-1	TRBJ1-2	14	few	TGCGCCAGCAGCTTGGTGGCTGGAACCTCTCTCTACACCTTC	CASSLVAGTSLYTF
TRBD1	TRBV2	TRBJ2-1	17	-	TGTGCCAGCAGTGAAGCCAGGGACAGAAGCTCCTACAATGAGCAGTTCTTC	CASSEARDRSSYNEQFF
-	TRBV7-9	TRBJ1-5	15	-	TGTGCCAGCAGCTTTGAGCAGGCCGGCAATCAGCCCCAGCATTTT	CASSFEQAGNQPQHF
-	TRBV20-1	TRBJ2-7	11	few	TGCAGTGCTAAACAGGGATACGAGCAGTACTTC	CSAKQGYEQYF
-	TRBV12-3/TRBV12-4	TRBJ1-5	15	-	TGTGCCAGCAGTTTCGGGGAGATTGGCAATCAGCCCCAGCATTTT	CASSFGEIGNQPQHF
-	TRBV12-3/TRBV12-4	TRBJ1-5	16	-	TGTGCCAGCACCTGGGGCAGCGGAGCCTCCAATCAGCCCCAGCATTTT	CASTWGSGASNQPQHF
-	TRBV9	TRBJ2-3	14	many	TGTGCCAGCAGCCTGGGGGCAGGAACAGATACGCAGTATTTT	CASSLGAGTDTQYF
-	TRBV6-6	TRBJ1-2	11	-	TGTGCCAGCAGTTACCGCTATGGCTACACCTTC	CASSYRYGYTF
TRBD1	TRBV3-1	TRBJ2-7	15	few	TGTGCCAGCAGCCATCCGGGACAGATGAGCTACGAGCAGTACTTC	CASSHPGQMSYEQYF
-	TRBV4-1	TRBJ2-3	15	-	TGCGCCAGCAGCCAAGGGGGGTGGGTCCCAGATACGCAGTATTTT	CASSQGGWVPDTQYF
TRBD1	TRBV3-1	TRBJ2-5	16	-	TGTGCCAGCAGCCAAGATCGCCAGGGGGCTCACGAGACCCAGTACTTC	CASSQDRQGAHETQYF
-	TRBV20-1	TRBJ1-6	13	-	TGCAGTGCTAGGGTAACCTATAATTCACCCCTCCACTTT	CSARVTYNSPLHF
-	TRBV12-3/TRBV12-4	TRBJ2-1	18	-	TGTGCCAGCAGTTTATCTTTCTTCGTGGGGTTCCCCTTGGGTGAGCAGTTCTTC	CASSLSFFVGFPLGEQFF
TRBD2	TRBV7-6	TRBJ2-1	16	-	TGTGCCAGCAGTTGGGAGGGACTAGCGGTACCCAATGAGCAGTTCTTC	CASSWEGLAVPNEQFF
TRBD1	TRBV5-1	TRBJ2-7	15	-	TGCGCCAGCAGCTTGGTCACAGGGGCGACCTACGAGCAGTACTTC	CASSLVTGATYEQYF
-	TRBV18	TRBJ2-7	15	few	TGTGCCAGCTCCCGAGAGTCTAGCCCATACTACGAGCAGTACTTC	CASSRESSPYYEQYF
-	TRBV5-1	TRBJ1-1	15	-	TGCGCCAGCAGCACACGGACGGGAGGGGTCACTGAAGCTTTCTTT	CASSTRTGGVTEAFF
-	TRBV20-1	TRBJ2-1	15	few	TGCAGTGCTCTGCGGGGACCCCCAGGTGTGAATGAGCAGTTCTTC	CSALRGPPGVNEQFF
-	TRBV6-5	TRBJ1-1	14	-	TGTGCCAGCAGTTACTCGACGGGCAACACTGAAGCTTTCTTT	CASSYSTGNTEAFF
TRBD1	TRBV12-3/TRBV12-4	TRBJ1-5	17	few	TGTGCCAGCAGTTTAGATCCCGGGACAGGGGGCGAGCAGCCCCAGCATTTT	CASSLDPGTGGEQPQHF
TRBD2	TRBV29-1	TRBJ2-7	13	-	TGCAGCGTTGAACCAGCGGGATCCTACGAGCAGTACTTC	CSVEPAGSYEQYF
-	TRBV2	TRBJ2-5	12	few	TGTGCCAGCAGTGCCACCCCAGAGACCCAGTACTTC	CASSATPETQYF
-	TRBV12-3/TRBV12-4	TRBJ1-1	15	-	TGTGCCAGCAGTCCGACCCCAAGCAGGTACACTGAAGCTTTCTTT	CASSPTPSRYTEAFF
-	TRBV7-9	TRBJ1-3	15	many	TGTGCCAGCAGCTCGAGCAGGGGAAAGGGAAACACCATATATTTT	CASSSSRGKGNTIYF
TRBD1	TRBV7-8	TRBJ2-1	16	few	TGTGCCAGCAGCTATAAATCAGGGGGCTCCTACAATGAGCAGTTCTTC	CASSYKSGGSYNEQFF
-	TRBV15	TRBJ1-3	13	-	TGTGCCACCAGCAGAGATCAGGGAAACACCATATATTTT	CATSRDQGNTIYF
TRBD1	TRBV12-3/TRBV12-4	TRBJ1-4	15	-	TGTGCCAGCAGTTCGGGACAGACCCGTAATGAAAAACTGTTTTTT	CASSSGQTRNEKLFF
-	TRBV5-1	TRBJ2-6	14	-	TGCGCCAGCCGCGGAAGGCCTGAGTCCAACGTCCTGACTTTC	CASRGRPESNVLTF
-	TRBV5-1	TRBJ1-1	14	few	TGCGCCAGCAGCTCGGGACATCAGAACACTGAAGCTTTCTTT	CASSSGHQNTEAFF